This T cell receptor (beta chain) is drawn from a study of graft-versus-host responses after intestinal transplantation. Across the whole study: Grafts were multivisceral, liver-intestinal, or isolated intestinal. Tacrolimus and steroids were given for 3 to 4 years to all recipients after anti-thymocyte globulin induction.

Study findings and constraints: High graft-versus-host to host-versus-graft clonal ratios were seen in allografts of patients with graft-donor T cell macrochimerism.

Measured with immunoSEQ multiplex PCR; TCRdb has only the in-frame clones, and not every one. The data show around 100,000 clones, with over 85% seen just once and roughly 1.2% held by the top ten. This CDR3 comprises 15 residues. Germline CDR1 MGHRA, CDR2 YSYEKL. With 0 bases removed from V and 2 bases from J, the gap between germline ends came to 10 bases. As concerns this clone: Its matching antigen is unknown.

This clonotype was sampled from a human donor who received an intestinal transplant. The chain employs TRBV4-1 and TRBJ1-1, with D possibly matching TRBD1 (5 bases). The sample here was unstimulated CD8+ T cells sorted from spleen or lymph node cells, taken before intestinal transplant. CDR3 loop: CASSQEPGDNTEAFF. In DNA, the CDR3 is TGCGCCAGCAGCCAAGAACCGGGGGACAACACTGAAGCTTTCTTT.